These 15 T cell receptor beta chains were all obtained from the same sample, sequenced in a study of control samples from healthy donors and cancer patients. The method was immunoSEQ multiplex PCR; TCRdb's version includes in-frame clones alone and lacks a portion of them. Of roughly 130,000 clones in the sample, roughly 92% were seen once. Source material: blood. The receptors originated from a man aged 30 to 45 in good health.

The rearrangement uses TRBV7-9 and TRBJ2-2; no clear D gene. Germline V gene data show CDR1 as SEHNR and CDR2 as FQNEAQ (reference sequence). This CDR3 contains 12 residues. V lost 3 bases, J lost 8 bases, and 7 bases lay in between. CDR3 protein: CASSLNRGELFF. The DNA of the CDR3 is TGTGCCAGCAGCTTGAATAGGGGGGAGCTGTTTTTT.

The gene calls are TRBV6-1 and TRBJ2-7; tentative D call: TRBD1 (6 bases). Trimming removed 3 bases at V and 0 bases at J, with 6 bases between. CDR1 and CDR2 (germline): MNHNS, SASEGT. The CDR3 runs to 13 residues. This CDR3 reads CASSDRGSYEQYF. As DNA, the CDR3 is TGTGCCAGCAGTGACAGGGGCTCCTACGAGCAGTACTTC.

Note on this clone: Other nucleotide sequences from this sample produce the same CDR3. The chain carries TRBV27 and TRBJ1-5; tentatively, D is TRBD1 (6 bases). Deletions cut 2 bases from V and 9 bases from J, with 14 bases between. The CDR3 has 14 amino acids. Germline CDR1 is MNHEY and CDR2 is SMNVEV (reference sequence). CDR3 loop: CASSLKKGVGPQHF. The CDR3 DNA sequence: TGTGCCAGCAGTTTAAAGAAGGGGGTCGGGCCCCAGCATTTT.

The rearrangement joins TRBV5-5 to TRBJ2-2; TRBD1 agrees at 9 bases. The CDR3 covers 16 residues. In germline, CDR1 is SGHKS, CDR2 YYEKEE (reference sequence). V lost 4 bases to trimming and J lost 4 bases; unmatched junction nucleotides: 8. This chain's CDR3 is CASSPGQGRATGELFF. In DNA form, the CDR3 reads TGTGCCAGCAGCCCGGGACAGGGTCGAGCCACCGGGGAGCTGTTTTTT.

The CDR3 region is CASSEPRQGKGSNQPQHF. The CDR3 DNA is TGTGCCAGCAGTGAACCCAGACAGGGTAAGGGCTCAAATCAGCCCCAGCATTTT. This rearrangement joins TRBV6-4 to TRBJ1-5; 7 bases align to TRBD1. The CDR3 has 18 residues. The ends lost 3 bases at V and 4 bases at J; junction bases unmatched: 15. Germline V gene lookup returns CDR1 MRHNA and CDR2 SNTAGT.

The CDR3 region has the DNA TGCAGCGTGTGGACAGGGCGTGCGTCAACTGAAGCTTTCTTT. It specifies CSVWTGRASTEAFF. The chain couples TRBV29-1 to TRBJ1-1; 8 bases are a match to TRBD1. CDR1 and CDR2 (germline): SQVTM, ANQGSEA. V was clipped by 6 bases and J by 5 bases; unmatched bases: 11. CDR3 length equals 14 residues.

CDR3 region: CATSRDGGANTEAFF. In nucleotides, the CDR3 is TGTGCCACCAGCAGAGATGGAGGCGCGAACACTGAAGCTTTCTTT. This sequence joins TRBV15 and TRBJ1-1; no firm D call. Per the germline V gene, CDR1 is LNHNV and CDR2 is YYDKDF (reference sequence). This CDR3 contains 15 residues. Trimming stripped 0 bases from V and 1 base from J, with 9 bases between.

This clone has a single count. This chain uses TRBV28 with TRBJ1-2; D is uncertain. Germline V gives CDR1 MDHEN, CDR2 SYDVKM. There are 17 residues in the CDR3. V lost 3 bases and J 0 bases, leaving 17 bases between the germline ends. The CDR3 protein is CASSLFLSQDSNYGYTF. The CDR3 DNA sequence: TGTGCCAGCAGTTTGTTTCTTAGTCAGGACTCTAACTATGGCTACACCTTC.

The rearrangement links TRBV28 to TRBJ2-7, with D maybe TRBD1 (5 bases). V gave up 4 bases and J gave up 2 bases, with 12 bases separating them. Germline loops: CDR1 MDHEN, CDR2 SYDVKM. The CDR3 consists of 14 residues. In DNA, the CDR3 is TGTGCCAGCAGTTCCTATGGCAGGGCCTACGAGCAGTACTTC. Protein product: CASSSYGRAYEQYF.

J is TRBJ1-2 and V is TRBV10-2; 7 bases map to TRBD1. The CDR3 has 12 amino acids. V lost 7 bases to trimming and J lost 6 bases; unmatched junction nucleotides: 5. The germline gives CDR1 WSHSY, CDR2 SAAADI. The CDR3 protein is CASKRDSNGYTF. Here the CDR3 DNA reads TGCGCCAGCAAGCGGGACAGTAATGGCTACACCTTC.

This sequence joins TRBV14 and TRBJ2-5; possibly TRBD1 for D (6 bases). Germline-derived CDR1 and CDR2 are SGHDN and FVKESK. V was clipped by 4 bases and J by 9 bases, with 12 bases between them. The CDR3 is 12 residues long. CDR3 nucleotide sequence: TGTGCCAGCAGCCTAGTACAGGGAGCCCAGTACTTC. Translated, it gives CASSLVQGAQYF.

J is TRBJ2-3 and V is TRBV2; 11 bases match TRBD2. The CDR3 is made up of 18 amino acids. The V gene end was trimmed by 6 bases and the J gene end by 2 bases; junction bases not matched to a gene: 13. The V gene's germline CDR1 is SNHLY and CDR2 FYNNEI. CDR3 sequence: CASRPGTSGTRDTDTQYF. The CDR3 nucleotides read TGTGCCAGCAGACCCGGGACTAGCGGAACTCGGGACACAGATACGCAGTATTTT.

The V gene is TRBV29-1, the J gene TRBJ1-1; a possible D gene is TRBD1 (6 bases). V shed 5 bases and J shed 1 base, with 8 bases lying between them. CDR3 size: 12 residues. The germline gives CDR1 SQVTM, CDR2 ANQGSEA. CDR3 residues: CSVYRANTEAFF. The CDR3 nucleotides are TGCAGCGTTTACAGGGCGAACACTGAAGCTTTCTTT.

V usage is TRBV28 and J usage is TRBJ2-7, with D uncertain. The CDR3 runs 17 residues. V gave up 3 bases and J gave up 2 bases, with 20 bases separating them. Germline CDR1 reads MDHEN; CDR2 reads SYDVKM. CDR3 sequence: CASSFSTVGSRPYEQYF. CDR3 nucleotide sequence: TGTGCCAGCAGTTTCTCTACGGTGGGCTCGCGCCCCTACGAGCAGTACTTC. Combining the CDR3 with reference TRBV28 and TRBJ2-7 gives the whole variable domain DVKVTQSSRYLVKRTGEKVFLECVQDMDHENMFWYRQDPGLGLRLIYFSYDVKMKEKGDIPEGYSVSREKKERFSLILESASTNQTSMYLCASSFSTVGSRPYEQYFGPGTRLTVT.

The V call is TRBV2, the J call TRBJ2-7, with D possibly matching TRBD2 (5 bases). CDR1 and CDR2 (germline): SNHLY, FYNNEI. The CDR3 spans 13 residues. The V and J ends lost 5 bases and 7 bases respectively, with 15 bases between them. The CDR3 sequence is CASSLGQSGEQYF. As DNA, the CDR3 is TGTGCCAGCAGTTTGGGTCAATCGGGGGAGCAGTACTTC.